Below, 6 T cell receptor beta chains from the same sample are listed, as sequenced in a study of blood T cell repertoires in COVID-19. Profiling relied on immunoSEQ multiplex PCR, and the TCRdb table lists in-frame clones only, not all of them. Of fewer than 90,000 clones in the sample, roughly nine tenths were seen once. Sequencing input: peripheral blood. The origin of the receptors is a male donor with acute or convalescent COVID-19.

V and J are TRBV2 and TRBJ1-3; D is possibly TRBD1 (6 bases). Looked up from germline, CDR1 is SNHLY and CDR2 is FYNNEI. The CDR3 runs 17 residues. The V end lost 4 bases, the J end lost 4 bases, and 20 bases lay between the germline ends. DNA of the CDR3: TGTGCCAGCAGTGGCCCGGACAGTCGGTTTTTGGGAAACACCATATATTTT. Translation gives CASSGPDSRFLGNTIYF.

This rearrangement joins TRBV6-6 to TRBJ2-3; TRBD1 is a possible D gene (6 bases). CDR1 MNHNY and CDR2 SVGAGI come from the germline V gene (reference sequence). V gave up 0 bases and J gave up 8 bases, with 6 bases separating them. The CDR3 sequence is 12 residues long. CDR3 region: CASSYSGATQYF. The CDR3 DNA reads TGTGCCAGCAGTTACTCGGGGGCTACGCAGTATTTT.

V usage is TRBV3-1 (or the pseudogene TRBV3-2) and J usage is TRBJ2-3, with 8 bases identical to TRBD2. The CDR3 is 16 residues long. Germline V gene lookup returns CDR1 LGHDT and CDR2 YNNKEL (reference sequence). V shed 4 bases and J 8 bases; nucleotides not matched to a gene: 14. The CDR3 DNA reads as TGTGCCAGCAGCCCCCGGGCGGGACTAGTTAGTAGTACGCAGTATTTT. It encodes CASSPRAGLVSSTQYF.

The chain is built from TRBV5-1 and TRBJ2-3; TRBD2 matches 16 bases. Germline V gene data show CDR1 as SGHRS and CDR2 as YFSETQ. After removal of 3 bases from V and 1 base from J, the junction contained 5 bases not matched to a gene. This CDR3 is built from 18 residues. The chain's CDR3 is CASSSGLAGGRGTDTQYF. The CDR3 nucleotides are TGCGCCAGCAGCTCGGGACTAGCGGGGGGGCGTGGCACAGATACGCAGTATTTT.

V usage is TRBV6-1 and J usage is TRBJ2-5, with TRBD1 as a possible D gene (5 bases). Trimming removed 1 base from V and 1 base from J, with 7 bases in between. Looked up from germline, CDR1 is MNHNS and CDR2 is SASEGT. The CDR3 has 14 residues. DNA for the CDR3: TGTGCCAGCAGTGAAGTGACAGTCCAAGAGACCCAGTACTTC. This sequence encodes CASSEVTVQETQYF.

This chain uses TRBV5-1 with TRBJ1-1; D might be TRBD1 (6 bases). Germline CDR1 and CDR2: SGHRS and YFSETQ. Trimming took off 4 bases at V and 0 bases at J, with 25 bases between the two ends. This CDR3 has 19 amino acids. CDR3 amino acids: CASSPGQISTTTMNTEAFF. The CDR3, as DNA: TGCGCCAGCAGCCCCGGACAGATCTCCACCACTACAATGAACACTGAAGCTTTCTTT.